These 19 T cell receptor beta chains were all obtained from the same sample, sequenced in a study of Graves' ophthalmopathy and Graves' hyperthyroidism. Using RNA transcripts, the TCR beta CDR3 regions were amplified. First-round RT-PCR employed HTBI primers, with a second-round multiplex PCR after it. TCRdb re-called the multiplex PCR reads with MiXCR, one entry per CDR3 protein. This table has some 150,000 distinct CDR3 sequences, 35% to 50% appearing once. Sequenced sample: peripheral blood. All receptors come from a man aged 30-40 years with Graves' ophthalmopathy.

The chain employs TRBV6-6 and TRBJ2-5; tentatively, D is TRBD1 (6 bases). Germline CDR1 is MNHNY and CDR2 is SVGAGI (reference sequence). The CDR3 has 11 residues. V lost 7 bases and J lost 5, with 8 bases in between. CDR3 DNA: TGTGCCAGCACCCAGGGGGAGACCCAGTACTTC. As protein: CASTQGETQYF.

This clonotype was detected many times. The chain joins TRBV6-1 to TRBJ1-5; TRBD1 is a possible D gene (5 bases). V shed 8 bases and J shed 1 base, with 6 bases lying between them. The CDR3 has 12 residues. Germline CDR1 is MNHNS and CDR2 is SASEGT. The CDR3 loop is CASGGSNQPQHF. The CDR3 DNA sequence: TGTGCCAGCGGGGGGAGCAATCAGCCCCAGCATTTT.

This chain connects TRBV12-3 or TRBV12-4 to TRBJ1-1; D possibly corresponds to TRBD1 (5 bases). The CDR3 contains 14 residues. V was clipped by 6 bases and J by 3 bases, with 14 bases between them. The CDR3 sequence: CASSRLTVDTEAFF. The CDR3 DNA reads TGTGCCAGCAGCCGGTTGACAGTCGACACTGAAGCTTTCTTT.

This clonotype came up many times. The chain is built from TRBV11-3 and TRBJ1-1; no clear D. Germline values: CDR1 SGHNT, CDR2 YENEEA. The CDR3 loop spans 17 amino acids. V lost 5 bases and J 6 bases, leaving 25 bases between the germline ends. CDR3 amino acids: CASSLTKASGSGAEAFF. DNA for the CDR3: TGTGCCAGCAGCCTCACTAAAGCATCGGGTAGTGGCGCTGAAGCTTTCTTT.

V gene TRBV6-2 or TRBV6-3 combines with J gene TRBJ1-1, with D uncertain. CDR3 length: 10 residues. Germline V lookup: CDR1 MNHEY, CDR2 SVGEGT. Deletions cut 6 bases from V and 11 bases from J, with 10 bases between. Here the CDR3 reads CASSRRWAFF. The CDR3 nucleotides read TGTGCCAGCAGCCGACGATGGGCTTTCTTT.

There are many counts of this clonotype. The chain employs TRBV6-1 and TRBJ1-6; TRBD1 aligns across 8 bases. J gave up 7 bases and V 1 base, and 0 bases lay outside the gene matches. Germline lookup yields CDR1 MNHNS and CDR2 SASEGT. The CDR3 covers 14 residues. In DNA form, the CDR3 reads TGTGCCAGCAGTGAAGGACAGGGGAATTCACCCCTCCACTTT. It specifies CASSEGQGNSPLHF.

This clonotype occurred many times. This chain links TRBV30 with TRBJ1-1; a weak D match, TRBD1 (5 bases). V lost 7 bases, J lost 1 base, and 19 bases lay in between. Germline assignment: CDR1 GTSNPN and CDR2 SVGIG (reference sequence). The CDR3 contains 15 residues. The CDR3 sequence is CAFGRGLSSNTEAFF. The DNA of the CDR3 is TGTGCCTTCGGGAGGGGCTTGTCTTCGAACACTGAAGCTTTCTTT.

This clonotype was counted many times. The genes are TRBV28 and TRBJ2-7; 11 positions match TRBD2. V gave up 7 bases and J gave up 7 bases; unmatched junction bases: 6. The CDR3 has 13 amino acids. Per the germline V gene, CDR1 is MDHEN and CDR2 is SYDVKM. CDR3: CASKGLAAPEQYF. The CDR3 DNA is TGTGCCAGCAAGGGACTAGCGGCCCCAGAGCAGTACTTC. Supplemented by reference TRBV28 and TRBJ2-7, the full variable domain reads DVKVTQSSRYLVKRTGEKVFLECVQDMDHENMFWYRQDPGLGLRLIYFSYDVKMKEKGDIPEGYSVSREKKERFSLILESASTNQTSMYLCASKGLAAPEQYFGPGTRLTVT.

This clonotype was seen a few times. V is TRBV6-2 or TRBV6-3 and J is TRBJ2-7; 8 positions agree with TRBD1. The ends lost 7 bases at V and 2 bases at J; junction bases unmatched: 19. Germline-derived CDR1 and CDR2 are MNHEY and SVGEGT. This CDR3 comprises 18 residues. CDR3 nucleotide sequence: TGTGCCAGCAACAAAGGGGACAGGAGGTGGAGAAGCGCCTACGAGCAGTACTTC. Amino acids: CASNKGDRRWRSAYEQYF.

The J gene is TRBJ2-5, the V gene TRBV15; D is unresolved. The CDR3 contains 15 residues. The germline V gene encodes CDR1 LNHNV and CDR2 YYDKDF (reference sequence). With 0 bases removed from V and 3 bases from J, the gap between germline ends came to 11 bases. The CDR3 nucleotides read TGTGCCACCAGCAGAGATTTTGCTCAAAAAGAGACCCAGTACTTC. It codes for CATSRDFAQKETQYF.

This clonotype was seen many times. The gene calls are TRBV6-5 and TRBJ2-7; 8 nucleotides line up with TRBD2. The V and J ends lost 6 bases and 0 bases, in that order; junction bases with no gene match: 4. CDR3 length: 14 amino acids. CDR1 and CDR2 (germline): MNHEY, SVGAGI. CDR3 nucleotides: TGTGCCAGCAGCCCGGGGGGGAGCTCCTACGAGCAGTACTTC. It encodes CASSPGGSSYEQYF.

This clonotype was picked up many times. The chain recombines TRBV5-6 with TRBJ2-7; D remains unclear. This CDR3 region has 13 residues. V dropped 3 bases and J dropped 2 bases, with 9 bases sitting between them. The germline CDR1 and CDR2 sequences are SGHDT and YYEEEE. The CDR3 sequence is CASSSGTAYEQYF. As DNA, the CDR3 is TGTGCCAGCAGCTCTGGCACAGCCTACGAGCAGTACTTC.

This clonotype came up a few times. This sequence joins TRBV11-2 and TRBJ2-7; possible D gene TRBD1, 6 bases. The CDR3 covers 15 residues. Germline assignment: CDR1 SGHAT and CDR2 FQNNGV. Trimming left V 0 bases short and J 3 bases short, with 12 bases between. The CDR3 nucleotides read TGTGCCAGCAGCTTAGACAATACAGGGAACTACGAGCAGTACTTC. Its protein is CASSLDNTGNYEQYF.

The chain employs TRBV11-3 and TRBJ2-7, with a weak D call TRBD2 (5 bases). The CDR3 extends over 13 amino acids. CDR1 is SGHNT, CDR2 YENEEA, per germline. V shed 4 bases and J shed 3 bases, with 10 bases lying between them. In DNA form, the CDR3 reads TGTGCCAGCAGCTGGAGAGGGTTCTACGAGCAGTACTTC. Translating it yields CASSWRGFYEQYF.

This chain joins TRBV7-2 and TRBJ1-2; D is uncertain. Germline values: CDR1 SGHTA, CDR2 FQGNSA. Trimming took 1 base from V and 6 from J, leaving 6 bases between them. The CDR3 spans 12 residues. The CDR3 nucleotides read TGTGCCAGCAGCTTAGAAGGGAATGGCTACACCTTC. Its translation: CASSLEGNGYTF.

This clonotype appeared many times. The V and J genes are TRBV11-2 and TRBJ2-7; D uncertain. This CDR3 has 12 residues. V was shortened by 4 bases and J by 7 bases, with 11 bases between the two germline ends. Germline loops: CDR1 SGHAT, CDR2 FQNNGV. The CDR3 loop is CASSSFLLEQYF. The CDR3 DNA sequence: TGTGCCAGCAGCTCATTCTTGCTGGAGCAGTACTTC.

The CDR3 bases are TGTGCCAGCAGTTACTCGGGACTAGGTGTTGGGACCCAGTACTTC. Its protein product is CASSYSGLGVGTQYF. The rearrangement uses TRBV6-5 and TRBJ2-5, with 8 bases fitting TRBD2. Germline assignment: CDR1 MNHEY and CDR2 SVGAGI. The CDR3 runs to 15 residues. J gave up 7 bases and V 0 bases, and 7 bases lay outside the gene matches.

This clonotype was seen many times. This chain joins TRBV6-2 or TRBV6-3 and TRBJ1-1, with D unresolved. V was pared by 8 bases and J by 0 bases, with 22 bases between. The CDR3 runs to 17 residues. Germline V gives CDR1 MNHEY, CDR2 SVGEGT. This chain's CDR3 is CASRTPPRATMNTEAFF. The CDR3 DNA is TGTGCCAGCCGAACCCCACCCCGTGCAACCATGAACACTGAAGCTTTCTTT.

In this sample, this clonotype turned up many times. The chain recombines TRBV12-3 or TRBV12-4 with TRBJ1-2; D remains unclear. This CDR3 has 14 amino acids. Trimming stripped 3 bases from V and 6 bases from J, with 14 bases between. CDR3 sequence: CASSFPARVDGYTF. CDR3 coding DNA: TGTGCCAGCAGTTTCCCAGCACGAGTGGATGGCTACACCTTC.